Sequencing of this TCR beta chain was carried out in a study of vaccination effects on CD4 cells after COVID-19 (dated by TCRdb to the early 2020s). As for the study more broadly: To identify antigen-specific CD4+ T cell clonotypes by their expansion, the ViraFEST assay first stimulated PBMC with viral peptide pools and then applied TCR sequencing. Participants received two doses of either the BNT162b2 or the mRNA-1273 mRNA SARS-CoV-2 vaccine. Two million PBMC per well were cultured in IMDM with around 5% human AB serum, 10 IU/ml IL-2 and gentamicin, plus 10 ug/ml peptides. The study compared SARS-CoV-2 spike-specific CD4+ TCR repertoires before and after mRNA vaccination in COVID-19 convalescent patients and infection-naive vaccine recipients. The full study included around ten COVID-19 convalescent patients and several SARS-CoV-2-naive healthy vaccine recipients. The Oncomine TCR Beta short-read assay on an Illumina iSeq 100 was used to sequence cultures from other donors in the study.

Receptors were amplified or captured by the immunoSEQ multiplex PCR assay. DNA from the cultured, isolated CD4+ T cells was subjected to TCR beta CDR3 sequencing. The authors processed their data as follows. The analysis removed non-productive TCR sequences, trimmed reads to the CDR3 region, and retained only CDR3s that were 7 or more amino acids long. The MANAFEST web app was used to pick out antigen-specific clonotypes by comparing their expansion in peptide wells with that in reference cultures. To be called positive, a clone needed expansion at FDR<0.05 compared with the reference and with all other wells, an odds ratio greater than 5, and a frequency greater than 0.1% in two replicate wells. A clonotype was defined as cross-reactive if the clonotype was significantly expanded both in SARS-CoV-2 spike wells and in at least one common cold coronavirus spike condition. Using the stringdist R package, CDR3 similarity was measured by Levenshtein distance, and unrooted trees were constructed with ape in R 3.6.1. TCRdb's version of the immuneACCESS table is confined to in-frame rearrangements and falls short of the full clone set. An unresolved V gene accounts for under half of the shortfall where checked; the remainder is of unknown origin. That table furnishes V, J and clone size, whereas the DNA furnished D and trimming. The sample table records tens of thousands of clones; approximately 70% of these occur just once. The ten largest clones take up 4.5% to 7% of the sample.

CDR1 and CDR2 are drawn from the germline V gene: SNHLY, FYNNEI. The cysteine opens and the phenylalanine closes a CDR3 of 14 amino acids. Only CDR3 DNA remains: 42 bases, in frame from the first base. Trimming at the junction amounts to 6 bases on V and 1 base on J, and the germline ends lie 10 bases apart. Study-level results and caveats: Among healthy vaccine recipients, nearly all vaccine-induced clones were SARS-CoV-2 mono-reactive, and only 1 of 255 was cross-reactive with common cold coronaviruses. Clones induced by infection and clones induced by vaccination both contracted markedly at late timepoints after vaccination, which fits with T cell responses waning over time. Limitations of the study were the small number of convalescent patients and the absence of early post-infection timepoints.

This clone has more than one count but fewer than ten. What antigen it recognizes has not been identified. The sample holds no much larger clone one base away, and base qualities are not on file. After around eleven days of culture, CD4+ T cells were isolated with the EasySep CD4+ T cell isolation kit. None of the healthy vaccine recipients had a prior SARS-CoV-2 infection, which was confirmed by nucleocapsid antibody tests that came back negative both before and after vaccination. Half of the culture medium was replaced with fresh IL-2-containing medium on days 3 and 7. Unless noted otherwise, every peptide stimulation condition was grown in triplicate wells. PBMC were separated from whole blood using Ficoll-Paque Plus gradient centrifugation and were then either cryopreserved at -140C or used fresh. The QIAamp micro DNA kit was used to extract genomic DNA from the cultured CD4+ T cells.

The sample here was CD4+ T cells from PBMCs cultured without peptide, taken before COVID-19 vaccination. The receptor was isolated from a human donor who received a COVID-19 vaccine. Recombination joined TRBV2 with TRBJ1-3; no D segment can be confidently identified. DNA sequence: TGTGCCAGCAGCAATCATAGGTCTGGAAACACCATATATTTT. Its translation reads: CASSNHRSGNTIYF.